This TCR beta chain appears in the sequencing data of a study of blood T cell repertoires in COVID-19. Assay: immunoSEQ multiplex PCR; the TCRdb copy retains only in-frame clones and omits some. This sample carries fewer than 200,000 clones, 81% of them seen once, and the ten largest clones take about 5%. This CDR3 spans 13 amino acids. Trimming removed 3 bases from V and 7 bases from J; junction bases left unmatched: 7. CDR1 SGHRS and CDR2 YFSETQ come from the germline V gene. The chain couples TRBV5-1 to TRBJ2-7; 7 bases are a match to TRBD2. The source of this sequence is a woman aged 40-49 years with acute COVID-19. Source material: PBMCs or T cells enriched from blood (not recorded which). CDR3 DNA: TGCGCCAGCAGCTCGGAACTAGCGATTGAGCAGTACTTC. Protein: CASSSELAIEQYF.